Described below is a single T cell receptor beta chain sequence and its context. This clonotype was seen ten or more times. Its recognized antigen is unknown. There are no base qualities to consult, and no much larger clone falls within one base. cDNA synthesis used template-switch 5'RACE with a primer carrying a 10-nucleotide random unique molecular identifier tagging each TCR transcript. Each sequencing run produced over 160 million TCR-beta sequences covering 15-18 subjects. The RNeasy kit was used for extraction of total RNA. The KAPA Real-time Library Amplification kit was used to amplify TCR-beta VDJ regions with primers for the TCR constant region and the 5'RACE anchor. A first PCR added sample indexes and Illumina adaptors, and a second PCR then raised library yield. The roughly 650 bp TCR product was size-selected on a 2% E-gel SizeSelection system after Ampure bead purification. Before pooling, library quality was checked on a Bioanalyzer, concentration was measured with Qubit, and libraries were quantified with the Kapa Library Quantification kit. Paired-end 2 x 150 bp sequencing of the libraries was performed on an Illumina HiSeq 2500. To increase sequence diversity, about 25-31% phiX was spiked into each library pool. On the study's bioinformatics: The quality-filtered reads were processed with the UMI-based MiGEC pipeline, whose error correction step removed more than 80% of the raw TCR sequences. VDJ genes were aligned to IMGT germline references, and clonotypes were defined by unique CDR3 amino acid sequence plus V-J genes. Clonal expansion, Shannon diversity, and CDR3 relatedness (CalcPairwiseDistances, ClusterSamples) were evaluated with VDJtools, and phylogenetic trees were built with CLCbio workbench. Clones with at least 8 unique UMIs were defined as expanded, with this threshold being based on coefficient-of-variation modelling across technical triplicates. TCRdb took the public reads, trimmed them with fastp at Q25, ran MiXCR for clone calling and kept in-frame beta chains. Rows with a matching CDR3 protein are joined into one entry that keeps the most common DNA and genes. TCRdb assigned the V and J calls; the authors' analysis was not used. This sample has tens of thousands of distinct CDR3 sequences in its table, and 17% of those were observed once. The ten biggest clones cover approximately 15% of the sample.

The sample comes from a study of neurological immune-mediated disorders (dated by TCRdb to about 2019). Notes on the research overall: Peripheral blood TCR-beta repertoires from HTLV-I-associated myelopathy (HAM/TSP) patients, multiple sclerosis patients and healthy controls were compared by UMI-based sequencing. The 85 to 110 TCR-beta libraries included longitudinal samples, technical triplicates and paired sorted CD4+ and CD8+ T-cell subsets alongside PBMC samples. The cohort comprised 68 subjects: roughly 15 HAM/TSP patients, 35 or so multiple sclerosis patients and around 20 healthy controls. The research as a whole found: The highest TCR clonal expansion was observed in HAM/TSP patients, whereas the lowest was observed in MS patients, even when compared with healthy controls. Expanded clones from different subjects shared no identical CDR3 amino acid sequences, which suggests that TCR-beta repertoires were private in all groups.

V and J lose 4 bases and 1 base, and a span of 8 bases separates them. CDR1 and CDR2 are drawn from the germline V gene: SGHTA, FQGNSA. Measured from the cysteine to the phenylalanine, the CDR3 is 14 residues long. Here the CDR3 DNA is all that survives: 42 bases in frame from base 1. Healthy controls were blood bank volunteers in Maryland, USA. Unsorted PBMC libraries were generated from 2 million PBMCs stored in RNAlater at -80 °C until RNA extraction. PBMCs were separated from peripheral blood using Ficoll-Hypaque density gradient centrifugation and then cryopreserved in liquid nitrogen. The chain links TRBV7-2 with TRBJ2-4; tentative D gene TRBD2, with 5 bases matching. This receptor was taken from a woman in her 40s in good health. The sequenced material came from PBMCs. The bases are TGTGCCAGCAGCTCCCCGGGGGCCAAAAACATTCAGTACTTC. Translated, it gives CASSSPGAKNIQYF.